The 12 T cell receptor beta chains reported below all come from one sample, sequenced in a study. TCRdb reprocessed the 5' RACE reads with MiXCR, giving one entry per CDR3 protein. The table records over 50,000 distinct CDR3 sequences, approximately 23% of them present only once. Sequencing was carried out using tumor-infiltrating naive CD4+ T cells sorted from the breast tumor. As for subset: naive CD4+ T cells, CD4+CD45RA+CD25-. The receptor source for this set is a female donor with breast cancer.

This clonotype was seen a few times. J is TRBJ2-6 and V is TRBV6-5; D remains unclear. Trimming cost V 0 bases and J 8 bases, with 8 bases left between them. Germline CDR1 reads MNHEY; CDR2 reads SVGAGI. The CDR3 loop spans 14 amino acids. The CDR3 protein is CASSYSSSPNVLTF. The CDR3 nucleotides read TGTGCCAGCAGTTACTCGAGCTCTCCCAACGTCCTGACTTTC.

This clonotype was counted a few times. CDR3 amino acids: CASSPWERGGVEAFF. Here the CDR3 DNA reads TGTGCCAGCAGCCCCTGGGAGCGAGGGGGTGTTGAAGCTTTCTTT. The chain links TRBV5-8 to TRBJ1-1, with D possibly being TRBD1 (6 bases). The length of the CDR3 is 15 residues. Germline values: CDR1 SGHTS, CDR2 YDEGEE. V lost 4 bases, J lost 7 bases, and 20 bases lay in between.

The sample holds a few counts of this clonotype. The chain joins TRBV20-1 to TRBJ1-2; 9 bases match TRBD1. The CDR3 runs 18 residues. Germline assignment: CDR1 DFQATT and CDR2 SNEGSKA (reference sequence). V shed 0 bases, J shed 0 bases, and the junction held 11 bases outside the gene matches. The CDR3 DNA is TGCAGTGCTAGAGATCCAAATTCCGGGACAGGGTCTAACTATGGCTACACCTTC. Protein sequence: CSARDPNSGTGSNYGYTF.

The V call is TRBV20-1, the J call TRBJ1-1, with D unclear. V dropped 3 bases and J dropped 4 bases, with 12 bases sitting between them. The CDR3 contains 13 residues. Germline V gives CDR1 DFQATT, CDR2 SNEGSKA (reference sequence). CDR3 bases: TGCAGTGCTAGGGGGTTCGTGAGCACTGAAGCTTTCTTT. It yields the protein CSARGFVSTEAFF.

This chain links TRBV5-1 with TRBJ2-3; D unclear. This CDR3 spans 15 amino acids. The germline gives CDR1 SGHRS, CDR2 YFSETQ. Trimming took 6 bases from V and 2 from J, leaving 16 bases between them. DNA for the CDR3: TGCGCCAGCAAGAGAGCCAGCGAATACACAGATACGCAGTATTTT. Amino acid sequence: CASKRASEYTDTQYF.

The CDR3 sequence: CASSEAGEENNEQFF. In DNA, the CDR3 is TGTGCCAGCAGCGAAGCGGGAGAGGAAAACAATGAGCAGTTCTTC. This chain connects TRBV11-3 to TRBJ2-1; 8 nucleotides line up with TRBD2. With 5 bases clipped from V and 5 bases from J, the junction kept 8 bases outside the gene matches. There are 15 residues in the CDR3. The germline gives CDR1 SGHNT, CDR2 YENEEA.

A remark on this clonotype: Just one base apart from a much larger clone, this may be a read error. CDR3 DNA: TGCAGTGCTAGAGCAAGGGACTGCCCCTACGAGCAGTACTTC. Translation: CSARARDCPYEQYF. The J gene is TRBJ2-7, the V gene TRBV20-1; tentatively, D is TRBD2 (6 bases). CDR3 length equals 14 residues. Trimming removed 1 base at V and 2 bases at J, with 12 bases between. Looked up from germline, CDR1 is DFQATT and CDR2 is SNEGSKA (reference sequence).

By share of the sample, this clonotype is medium-sized. The chain carries TRBV6-2 or TRBV6-3 and TRBJ2-2, with a possible D match to TRBD1 (6 bases). Germline loops: CDR1 MNHEY, CDR2 SVGEGT. Trimming took off 5 bases at V and 1 base at J, with 14 bases between the two ends. The CDR3 runs 16 residues. CDR3 protein: CASSPIGQKNTGELFF. The CDR3 DNA follows: TGTGCCAGCAGTCCAATAGGACAGAAGAACACCGGGGAGCTGTTTTTT.

This clonotype was seen only a few times. The chain is built from TRBV7-8 and TRBJ2-1; D remains ambiguous. Germline values: CDR1 SGHVS, CDR2 FQNEAQ. The V gene lost 1 base and the J gene lost 0 bases, with 7 bases spanning the gap. The CDR3 runs 15 residues. This CDR3 is CASSLDARSYNEQFF. The CDR3 bases are TGTGCCAGCAGCTTAGACGCACGCTCCTACAATGAGCAGTTCTTC.

This clonotype was seen a few times. The chain has TRBV20-1 and TRBJ1-4; tentatively, D is TRBD1 (6 bases). V dropped 2 bases and J dropped 1 base, with 11 bases sitting between them. Germline values: CDR1 DFQATT, CDR2 SNEGSKA (reference sequence). The CDR3 is 15 amino acids. The CDR3 bases are TGCAGTGCTAGATACCCGGGACAAACTAATGAAAAACTGTTTTTT. Translation: CSARYPGQTNEKLFF.

This clonotype was recorded many times. The chain couples TRBV7-8 to TRBJ2-4, with D possibly matching TRBD1 (6 bases). Deletions cut 6 bases from V and 7 bases from J, with 13 bases between. The CDR3 runs to 13 residues. Germline lookup yields CDR1 SGHVS and CDR2 FQNEAQ. Here the CDR3 DNA reads TGTGCCAGCAGTTCCGGGACAAGGAACATTCAGTACTTC. It yields the protein CASSSGTRNIQYF.

This clonotype was counted a few times. DNA for the CDR3: TGCAGTGCTAGAGATCTGGATTGGGGGGCTCAGGAGCAGTACTTC. As protein: CSARDLDWGAQEQYF. V and J are TRBV20-1 and TRBJ2-7; D may correspond to TRBD1 or TRBD2 (6 bases each). Deletions cut 0 bases from V and 7 bases from J, with 19 bases between. The V gene's germline CDR1 is DFQATT and CDR2 SNEGSKA (reference sequence). This CDR3 has 15 residues.